These T cell receptor beta chains were read from a single sample in a study of blood T cell repertoires in COVID-19. Profiling relied on immunoSEQ multiplex PCR, and the TCRdb table lists in-frame clones only, not all of them. This sample has approximately 200,000 clones, with around 84% found just once. The sequenced material came from PBMCs or T cells enriched from blood (not recorded which). These receptors were taken from a man aged 35 to 55 who had recovered from COVID-19. The conserved cysteine and the conserved F or W are not part of the CDR3 here.

J gene: TRBJ1-2; V gene: TRBV2; CDR3 protein: ASGHRWGYT
J gene: TRBJ2-7; V gene: TRBV5-1; CDR3 protein: ASTIGGGNSYEQY
J gene: TRBJ1-6; V gene: TRBV7-2; CDR3 protein: ASSEGQYNSPLH
J gene: TRBJ2-7; V gene: TRBV5-1; CDR3 protein: ASSQTGRAREQY
J gene: TRBJ1-5; V gene: TRBV21-1; CDR3 protein: ASSKGRTKGNQPQH
J gene: TRBJ2-7; V gene: TRBV19; CDR3 protein: ASSISGVSPYEQY
J gene: TRBJ1-3; V gene: TRBV5-8; CDR3 protein: ASSVPRDTPRSSGNTIY
J gene: TRBJ1-1; V gene: TRBV6-5; CDR3 protein: ASSYQGAGAEAF
J gene: TRBJ1-1; V gene: TRBV6-5; CDR3 protein: ASSSHRGPDGAF
J gene: TRBJ2-5; V gene: TRBV6-5; CDR3 protein: ASRVRGRETQY
J gene: TRBJ1-6; V gene: TRBV6-5; CDR3 protein: ASSTGTSYNSPLH
J gene: TRBJ2-7; V gene: TRBV19; CDR3 protein: ASGTSYEQY
J gene: TRBJ2-7; V gene: TRBV11-2; CDR3 protein: ASSLNRIAGDSNYEQY
J gene: TRBJ2-1; V gene: TRBV11-2; CDR3 protein: ASSFVGRGDNEQF
J gene: TRBJ1-6; V gene: TRBV3-1/TRBV3-2; CDR3 protein: ASSQSGSNSPLH
J gene: TRBJ1-1; V gene: TRBV24-1; CDR3 protein: ATSDLRYTEAF
J gene: TRBJ2-2; V gene: TRBV7-3; CDR3 protein: ASSPQGLATNTGELF
J gene: TRBJ1-5; V gene: TRBV27; CDR3 protein: ASSLSLAVNQPQH
J gene: TRBJ2-2; V gene: TRBV6-5; CDR3 protein: ASNWRGNTGELF
J gene: TRBJ1-5; V gene: TRBV19; CDR3 protein: ASSRSNKSNQPQH
J gene: TRBJ2-1; V gene: TRBV24-1; CDR3 protein: ATSSKKGSTDEQF
J gene: TRBJ1-1; V gene: TRBV18; CDR3 protein: ASSPGQAVNTEAF
J gene: TRBJ1-2; V gene: TRBV7-9; CDR3 protein: ASSSPGESGYT
J gene: TRBJ2-5; V gene: TRBV5-5; CDR3 protein: ASSLGGEETQY
J gene: TRBJ2-1; V gene: TRBV5-1; CDR3 protein: ASSPGAFYREEYHNEQF
J gene: TRBJ1-5; V gene: TRBV19; CDR3 protein: ASQQGINQPQH
J gene: TRBJ2-5; V gene: TRBV20-1; CDR3 protein: SASGLAGVAEETQY
J gene: TRBJ1-6; V gene: TRBV9; CDR3 protein: ASSVDRGRNSPLH
J gene: TRBJ1-1; V gene: TRBV18; CDR3 protein: ASSPSHTEAF
J gene: TRBJ2-2; V gene: TRBV5-5; CDR3 protein: ASSRVNEAGELF
J gene: TRBJ2-2; V gene: TRBV7-3; CDR3 protein: ASTNRGRDSAAGELF
J gene: TRBJ1-2; V gene: TRBV30; CDR3 protein: ASNTGQGGDGYT
J gene: TRBJ2-1; V gene: TRBV6-2/TRBV6-3; CDR3 protein: ASSSGESNEQF
J gene: TRBJ2-7; V gene: TRBV5-1; CDR3 protein: ASSTGTGAYEQY
J gene: TRBJ2-1; V gene: TRBV7-3; CDR3 protein: ASSLAGRGSYNEQF
J gene: TRBJ1-4; V gene: TRBV7-2; CDR3 protein: ASSLGTEGRNEKLF
J gene: TRBJ2-7; V gene: TRBV28; CDR3 protein: ASRAASGSSYEQY